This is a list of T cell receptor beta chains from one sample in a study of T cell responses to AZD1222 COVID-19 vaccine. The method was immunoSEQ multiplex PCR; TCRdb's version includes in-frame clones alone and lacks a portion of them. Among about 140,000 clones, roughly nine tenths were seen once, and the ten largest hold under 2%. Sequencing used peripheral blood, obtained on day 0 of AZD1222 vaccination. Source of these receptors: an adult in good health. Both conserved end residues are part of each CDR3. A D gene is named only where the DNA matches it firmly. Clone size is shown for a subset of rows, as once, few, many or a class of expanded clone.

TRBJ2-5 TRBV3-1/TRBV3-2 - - TGTGCCAGCAGCCAAGAGGCAACGTGCTACTTC CASSQEATCYF
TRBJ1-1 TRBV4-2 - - TGTGCCAGCAGCCAAAGCTCGGCGGACTTTCTCTCTGAAGCTTTCTTT CASSQSSADFLSEAFF
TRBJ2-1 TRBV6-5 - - TGTGCCAGCATCGGGCAGAGCTCCTACAATGAGCAGTTCTTC CASIGQSSYNEQFF
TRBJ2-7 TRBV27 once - TGTGCCAGCAGTTTCAACTCCTACGAGCAGTACTTC CASSFNSYEQYF
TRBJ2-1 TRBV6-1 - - TGTGCCAGCAGTGAATCGACAGGCTCCTACAATGAGCAGTTCTTC CASSESTGSYNEQFF
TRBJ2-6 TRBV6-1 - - TGTGCCAGCAGTGAAGTGGGGGCCGGGGCCAACGTCCTGACTTTC CASSEVGAGANVLTF
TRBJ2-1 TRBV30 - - TGTGCCTGGAGTGGAGGGACCTACAATGAGCAGTTCTTC CAWSGGTYNEQFF
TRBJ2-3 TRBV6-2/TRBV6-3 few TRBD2 TGTGCCAGCAGTTACGAGCGGGGGGGAGACAAAAGCACAGATACGCAGTATTTT CASSYERGGDKSTDTQYF
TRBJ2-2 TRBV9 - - TGTGCCAGCAGCGTAGTCCAGAACACCGGGGAGCTGTTTTTT CASSVVQNTGELFF
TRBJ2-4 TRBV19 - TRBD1 TGTGCCAGTACCCCGGGACAGGGAAACATTCAGTACTTC CASTPGQGNIQYF
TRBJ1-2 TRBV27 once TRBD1 TGTGCCAGCAGTACAGGGGTTCACTATGGCTACACCTTC CASSTGVHYGYTF
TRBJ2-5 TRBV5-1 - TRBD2 TGCGCCAGCAGTGGCGGGAGCGGGGAGACCCAGTACTTC CASSGGSGETQYF
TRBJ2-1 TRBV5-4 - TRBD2 TGTGCCAGCAGCTTGCGGGGGGGAACCTACAATGAGCAGTTCTTC CASSLRGGTYNEQFF
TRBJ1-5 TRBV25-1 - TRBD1 TGTGCCAGCAGTGGGGTAGACAGGGACAATCAGCCCCAGCATTTT CASSGVDRDNQPQHF
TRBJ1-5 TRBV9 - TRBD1 TGTGCCAGCAGCGTGGACAGGGAAGGACAGCCCCAGCATTTT CASSVDREGQPQHF
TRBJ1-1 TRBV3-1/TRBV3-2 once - TGTGCCAGCAGCCCTATCGACAGCCACACTGAAGCTTTCTTT CASSPIDSHTEAFF
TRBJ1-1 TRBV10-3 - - TGTGCCATCAGTGGAACACTAGGGGGCACTGAAGCTTTCTTT CAISGTLGGTEAFF
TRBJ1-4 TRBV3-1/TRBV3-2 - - TGTGCCAGCAGCCCCGGGCCGCATAATGAAAAACTGTTTTTT CASSPGPHNEKLFF
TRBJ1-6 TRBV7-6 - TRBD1 TGTGCCAGCAGGCCGACAGGGGGCGAAAATTCACCCCTCCACTTT CASRPTGGENSPLHF
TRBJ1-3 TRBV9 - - TGTGCCAGCAGCCCGTATCCCCCGGGGGCTGGAAACACCATATATTTT CASSPYPPGAGNTIYF
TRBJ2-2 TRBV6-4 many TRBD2 TGTGCCAGCAGCGCGGGGGACTCCCACACCGGGGAGCTGTTTTTT CASSAGDSHTGELFF
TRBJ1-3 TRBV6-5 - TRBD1 TGTGCCAGCAGTTTTTCTACAGGGGGCTCTGGAAACACCATATATTTT CASSFSTGGSGNTIYF
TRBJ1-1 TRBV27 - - TGTGCCAGCAGTTCTCCGGCGGCCGGGGACACTGAAGCTTTCTTT CASSSPAAGDTEAFF
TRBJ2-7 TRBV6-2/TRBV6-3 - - TGTGCCAGCAGTTATTCGGCGTTAAGCTCCTACGAGCAGTACTTC CASSYSALSSYEQYF
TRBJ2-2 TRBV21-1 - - TGTGCCAGCCCCAAAGCCCCAGACCGGACTCCTAACACCGGGGAGCTGTTTTTT CASPKAPDRTPNTGELFF
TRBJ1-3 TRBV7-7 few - TGTGCCAGCAGCTTAGGGGGGGGACCTGGAAACACCATATATTTT CASSLGGGPGNTIYF
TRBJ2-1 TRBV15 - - TGTGCCACCAGCAGAGGGGGGGATGAGCAGTTCTTC CATSRGGDEQFF
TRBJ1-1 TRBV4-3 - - TGCGCCAGCAGCCAATTTGGGCAGAACACTGAAGCTTTCTTT CASSQFGQNTEAFF
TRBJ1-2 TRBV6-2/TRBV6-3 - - TGTGCCAGCAGTTACTCCGGGGGCTCTGGCTACACCTTC CASSYSGGSGYTF
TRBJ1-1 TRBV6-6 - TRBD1 TGTGCCAGCAGTCGGGGAGGTAGGACAGGGTCTCGGAGGAACACTGAAGCTTTCTTT CASSRGGRTGSRRNTEAFF
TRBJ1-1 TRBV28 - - TGTGCCAGCACGCCGGGGGTCATGAACACTGAAGCTTTCTTT CASTPGVMNTEAFF
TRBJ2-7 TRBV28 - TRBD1 TGTGCCAGCAGTCCGCCGGGACAGGGGTGGAGCGAGCAGTACTTC CASSPPGQGWSEQYF
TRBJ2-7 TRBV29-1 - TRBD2 TGCAGCGTTGGGGCCGGGACTAGCGGGAGGTCCTACGAGCAGTACTTC CSVGAGTSGRSYEQYF
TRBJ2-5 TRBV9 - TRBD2 TGTGCCAGCAGCGTGTCCCTAGCGGTTCAAGAGACCCAGTACTTC CASSVSLAVQETQYF
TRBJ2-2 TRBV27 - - TGTGCCAGCAGTCCCGGGACCCGGATCGGGGAGCTGTTTTTT CASSPGTRIGELFF
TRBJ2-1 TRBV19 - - TGTGCCGAATTACCCCCAGCGAGTGAGCAGTTCTTC CAELPPASEQFF
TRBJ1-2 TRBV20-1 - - TGCAGTGCTAGTCTGACAGTCCACTATGGCTACACCTTC CSASLTVHYGYTF
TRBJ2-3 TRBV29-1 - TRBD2 TGCAGCGTTGAAGCTAGCGGGAGAACAGATACGCAGTATTTT CSVEASGRTDTQYF
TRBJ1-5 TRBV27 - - TGTGCCAGCAGTTTTGAGGGGGGTCAGCCCCAGCATTTT CASSFEGGQPQHF
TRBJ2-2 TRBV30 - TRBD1 TGTGCCTGGTACCATCCTGGGACAGGGGTCACCGGGGAGCTGTTTTTT CAWYHPGTGVTGELFF